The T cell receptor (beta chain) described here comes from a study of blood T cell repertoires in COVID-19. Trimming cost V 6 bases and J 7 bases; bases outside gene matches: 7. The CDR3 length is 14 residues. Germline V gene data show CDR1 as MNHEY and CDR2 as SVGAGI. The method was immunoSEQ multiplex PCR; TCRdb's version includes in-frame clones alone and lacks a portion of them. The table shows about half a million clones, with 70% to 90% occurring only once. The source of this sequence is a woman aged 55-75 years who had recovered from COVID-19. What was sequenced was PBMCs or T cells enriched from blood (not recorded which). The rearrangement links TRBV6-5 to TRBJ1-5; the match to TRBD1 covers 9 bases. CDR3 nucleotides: TGTGCCAGCAGCAACCACAGGGGGCAGCAGCCCCAGCATTTT. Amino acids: CASSNHRGQQPQHF.